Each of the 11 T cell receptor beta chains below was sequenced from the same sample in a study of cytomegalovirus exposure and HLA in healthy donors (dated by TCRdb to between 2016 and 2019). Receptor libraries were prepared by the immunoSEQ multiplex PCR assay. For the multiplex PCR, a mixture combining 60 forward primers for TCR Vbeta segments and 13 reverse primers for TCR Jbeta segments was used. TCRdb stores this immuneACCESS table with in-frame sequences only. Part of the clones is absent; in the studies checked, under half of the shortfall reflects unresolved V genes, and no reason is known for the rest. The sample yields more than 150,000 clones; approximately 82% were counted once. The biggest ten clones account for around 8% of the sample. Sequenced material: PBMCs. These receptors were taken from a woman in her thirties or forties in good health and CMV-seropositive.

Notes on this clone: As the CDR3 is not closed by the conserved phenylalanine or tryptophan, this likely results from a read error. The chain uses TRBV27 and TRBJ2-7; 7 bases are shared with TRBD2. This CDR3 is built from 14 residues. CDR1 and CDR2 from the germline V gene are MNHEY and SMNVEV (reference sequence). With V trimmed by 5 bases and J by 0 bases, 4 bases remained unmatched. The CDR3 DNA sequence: TGTGCCAGCAGTCGTGGCGGGAGCTCCTACGAGCAGTACTCC. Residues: CASSRGGSSYEQYS.

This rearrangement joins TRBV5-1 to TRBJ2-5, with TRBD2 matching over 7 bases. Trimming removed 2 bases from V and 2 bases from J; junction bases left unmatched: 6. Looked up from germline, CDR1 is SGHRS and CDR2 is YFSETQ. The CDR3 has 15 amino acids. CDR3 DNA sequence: TGCGCCAGCAGCTTATCCCGGGGGGTTCAAGAGACCCAGTACTTC. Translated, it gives CASSLSRGVQETQYF.

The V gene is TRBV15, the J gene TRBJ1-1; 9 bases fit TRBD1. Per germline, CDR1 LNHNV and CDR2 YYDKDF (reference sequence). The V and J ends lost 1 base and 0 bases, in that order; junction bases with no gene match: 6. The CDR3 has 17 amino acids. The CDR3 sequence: CATSRVPGQGMNTEAFF. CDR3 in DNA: TGTGCCACCAGCAGAGTCCCGGGACAGGGCATGAACACTGAAGCTTTCTTT.

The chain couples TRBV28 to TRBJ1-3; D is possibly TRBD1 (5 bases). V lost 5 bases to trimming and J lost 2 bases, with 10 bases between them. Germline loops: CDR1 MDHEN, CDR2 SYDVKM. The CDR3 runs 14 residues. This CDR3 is CASSIGGAGNTIYF. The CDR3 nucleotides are TGTGCCAGCAGTATAGGAGGGGCTGGAAACACCATATATTTT.

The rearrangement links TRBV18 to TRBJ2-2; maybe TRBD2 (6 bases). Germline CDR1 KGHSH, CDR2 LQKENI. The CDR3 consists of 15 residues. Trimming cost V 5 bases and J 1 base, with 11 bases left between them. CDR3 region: CASSDRGLNTGELFF. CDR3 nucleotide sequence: TGTGCCAGCTCAGATAGGGGACTGAACACCGGGGAGCTGTTTTTT. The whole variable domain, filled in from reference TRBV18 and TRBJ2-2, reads NAGVMQNPRHLVRRRGQEARLRCSPMKGHSHVYWYRQLPEEGLKFMVYLQKENIIDESGMPKERFSAEFPKEGPSILRIQQVVRGDSAAYFCASSDRGLNTGELFFGEGSRLTVL.

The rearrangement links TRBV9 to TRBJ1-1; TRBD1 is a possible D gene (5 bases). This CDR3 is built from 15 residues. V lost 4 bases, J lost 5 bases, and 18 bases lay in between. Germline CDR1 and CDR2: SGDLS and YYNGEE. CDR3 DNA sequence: TGTGCCAGCAGCATAGACTTCACGGGGGGGACTGAAGCTTTCTTT. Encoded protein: CASSIDFTGGTEAFF.

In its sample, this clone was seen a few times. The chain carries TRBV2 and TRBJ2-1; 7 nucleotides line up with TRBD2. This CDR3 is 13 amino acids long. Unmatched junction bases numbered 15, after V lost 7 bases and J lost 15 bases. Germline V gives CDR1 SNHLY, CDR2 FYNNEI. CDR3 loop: CASTGDLAESLFF. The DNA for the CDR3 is TGTGCCAGCACGGGGGACCTAGCGGAGAGTCTGTTCTTC.

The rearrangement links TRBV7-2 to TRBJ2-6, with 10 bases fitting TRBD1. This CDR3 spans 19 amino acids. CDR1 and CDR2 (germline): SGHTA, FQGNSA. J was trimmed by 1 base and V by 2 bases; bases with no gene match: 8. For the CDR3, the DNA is TGTGCCAGCAGCTTAATATCGGGACAGGGGAGATCTGGGGCCAACGTCCTGACTTTC. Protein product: CASSLISGQGRSGANVLTF.

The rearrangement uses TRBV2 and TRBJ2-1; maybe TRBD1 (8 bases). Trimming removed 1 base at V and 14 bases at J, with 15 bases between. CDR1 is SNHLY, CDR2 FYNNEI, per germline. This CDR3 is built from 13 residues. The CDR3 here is CASSEDRTGREFF. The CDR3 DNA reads TGTGCCAGCAGTGAAGACAGGACAGGGAGGGAGTTCTTC.

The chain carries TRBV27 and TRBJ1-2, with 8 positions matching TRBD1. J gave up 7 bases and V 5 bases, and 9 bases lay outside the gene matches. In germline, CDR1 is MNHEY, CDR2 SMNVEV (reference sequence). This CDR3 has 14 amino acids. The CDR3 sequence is CASSPRQGRSGYTF. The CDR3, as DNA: TGTGCCAGCAGTCCCAGACAGGGGAGGAGTGGCTACACCTTC.

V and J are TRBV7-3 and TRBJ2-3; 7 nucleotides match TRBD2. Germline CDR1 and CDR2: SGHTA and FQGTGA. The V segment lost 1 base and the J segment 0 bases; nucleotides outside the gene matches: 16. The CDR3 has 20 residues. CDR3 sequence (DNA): TGTGCCAGCAGCTTAAGCGTAATGGGCCGGCTAGCGGTTAGCACAGATACGCAGTATTTT. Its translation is CASSLSVMGRLAVSTDTQYF.